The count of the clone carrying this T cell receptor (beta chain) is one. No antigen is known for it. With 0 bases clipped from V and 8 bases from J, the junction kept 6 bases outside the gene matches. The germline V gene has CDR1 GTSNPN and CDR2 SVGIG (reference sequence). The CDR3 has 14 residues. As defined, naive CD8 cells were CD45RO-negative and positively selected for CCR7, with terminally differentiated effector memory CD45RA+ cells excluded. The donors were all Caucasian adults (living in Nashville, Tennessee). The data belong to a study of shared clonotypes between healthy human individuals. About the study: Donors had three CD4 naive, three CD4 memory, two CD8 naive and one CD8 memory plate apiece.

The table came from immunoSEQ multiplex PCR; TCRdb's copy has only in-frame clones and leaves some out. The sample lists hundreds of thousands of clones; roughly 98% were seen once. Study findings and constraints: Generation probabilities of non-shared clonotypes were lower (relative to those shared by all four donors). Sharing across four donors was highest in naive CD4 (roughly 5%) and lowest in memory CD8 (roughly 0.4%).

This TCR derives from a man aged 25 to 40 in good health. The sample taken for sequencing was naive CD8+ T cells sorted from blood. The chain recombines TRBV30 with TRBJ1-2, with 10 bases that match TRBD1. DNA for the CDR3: TGTGCCTGGAGTGTAACCGGGACAGGGGAGGGCTACACCTTC. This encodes CAWSVTGTGEGYTF.